A selection of T cell receptor beta chains follows, all from one sample in a study of blood T cell repertoires in COVID-19. Profiled with immunoSEQ multiplex PCR; TCRdb holds only in-frame clones, not every one. The data hold nearly 300,000 clones, with 70% to 90% observed a single time. The sequenced sample consisted of peripheral blood. These receptor sequences come from a woman aged 25 to 45 who had recovered from COVID-19. Each CDR3 is given with its conserved first and last residue. Each record gives: V gene, D gene, clone size, J gene, CDR3 protein, CDR3 DNA. The D gene is left open where the match is weak. The listing skips clone size in some rows; elsewhere it reads once, few, many or a size class.

V: TRBV4-1
D: TRBD1
size: .
J: TRBJ2-7
CDR3: CASSHLLRDRGTYEQYF
DNA: TGCGCCAGCAGCCATCTCCTCCGGGACAGGGGAACCTACGAGCAGTACTTC

V: TRBV5-5
D: .
size: .
J: TRBJ1-2
CDR3: CASSLAVSSYYGYTF
DNA: TGTGCCAGCAGCTTGGCCGTCAGTTCGTATTATGGCTACACCTTC

V: TRBV28
D: TRBD2
size: .
J: TRBJ2-5
CDR3: CASSARGALQETQYF
DNA: TGTGCCAGCAGTGCGCGGGGGGCCCTACAAGAGACCCAGTACTTC

V: TRBV7-3
D: .
size: once
J: TRBJ2-1
CDR3: CASSLLGGSNEQFF
DNA: TGTGCCAGCAGCTTATTAGGAGGGTCCAATGAGCAGTTCTTC

V: TRBV7-2
D: TRBD2
size: .
J: TRBJ2-1
CDR3: CASSLALPSGNEQFF
DNA: TGTGCCAGCAGCTTAGCGCTTCCTAGCGGGAATGAGCAGTTCTTC

V: TRBV28
D: .
size: .
J: TRBJ1-4
CDR3: CASTTPGHGTGKLFF
DNA: TGTGCCAGCACCACTCCGGGACACGGAACTGGAAAACTGTTTTTT

V: TRBV28
D: .
size: .
J: TRBJ1-5
CDR3: CASSEAAGPHQPQHF
DNA: TGTGCCAGCAGCGAGGCGGCAGGGCCCCATCAGCCCCAGCATTTT

V: TRBV4-2
D: TRBD2
size: .
J: TRBJ2-5
CDR3: CASSPLWVGGAGETQYF
DNA: TGTGCCAGCAGCCCCCTGTGGGTCGGGGGGGCGGGAGAGACCCAGTACTTC

V: TRBV30
D: .
size: .
J: TRBJ2-2
CDR3: CAWIHPTGTGELFF
DNA: TGTGCCTGGATCCACCCGACAGGCACCGGGGAGCTGTTTTTT

V: TRBV28
D: .
size: few
J: TRBJ2-7
CDR3: CASSFSGDSYEQYF
DNA: TGTGCCAGCAGTTTTTCGGGGGACTCCTACGAGCAGTACTTC